The 26 T cell receptor beta chains listed next were all sequenced from one sample in a study of T cells expressing NK-cell markers. TCRdb reprocessed the 5' RACE reads and stores each CDR3 protein as one record, lacking DNA. The sample has just under 150,000 distinct CDR3 sequences, and its top ten clones hold around 12%. The specimen was blood T cells: a sorted CD56 or NKG2C T cell subset, CD4+ or CD8+ T cells, or bulk PBMC T cells (not recorded which). Every receptor here comes from a man between 18 and 35 years old in good health.

This rearrangement joins TRBV15 to TRBJ2-2; TCRdb outputs TRBD2, but without DNA this stays unchecked. CDR3 length: 16 residues. The germline V gene encodes CDR1 LNHNV and CDR2 YYDKDF (reference sequence). Here the CDR3 reads CATSFREGRLNGELFF. Using reference TRBV15 and TRBJ2-2 for the parts outside the CDR3, the full variable domain is DAMVIQNPRYQVTQFGKPVTLSCSQTLNHNVMYWYQQKSSQAPKLLFHYYDKDFNNEADTPDNFQSRRPNTSFCFLDIRSPGLGDTAMYLCATSFREGRLNGELFFGEGSRLTVL.

The chain uses TRBV20-1 and TRBJ1-2. The CDR3 totals 13 residues. The germline CDR1 and CDR2 sequences are DFQATT and SNEGSKA (reference sequence). The CDR3 reads CSARDGGLNGYTF.

This chain connects TRBV29-1 to TRBJ2-1; TCRdb's D gene call, TRBD2, goes unchecked for lack of DNA. Germline CDR1 reads SQVTM; CDR2 reads ANQGSEA. The CDR3 extends over 18 amino acids. This chain's CDR3 is CSVPTGLAGEMLYNEQFF.

The V and J genes are TRBV11-2 and TRBJ2-2; TCRdb lists TRBD1, though no DNA is available to test this call. Per the germline V gene, CDR1 is SGHAT and CDR2 is FQNNGV. The CDR3 contains 16 residues. The chain's CDR3 is CASSFSVTGGTGELFF.

V usage is TRBV6-1 and J usage is TRBJ2-5. The CDR3 runs 15 residues. Per germline, CDR1 MNHNS and CDR2 SASEGT. CDR3 loop: CASRGTESRIETQYF.

The chain recombines TRBV29-1 with TRBJ1-2. Looked up from germline, CDR1 is SQVTM and CDR2 is ANQGSEA. This CDR3 has 14 residues. CDR3 sequence reads: CSVEELQVDYGYTF.

The chain joins TRBV7-2 to TRBJ2-7; TCRdb selects TRBD2, and the lack of DNA leaves this call unchecked. CDR1 SGHTA and CDR2 FQGNSA come from the germline V gene. CDR3 size: 14 residues. Here the CDR3 reads CASSAGLASYEQYF. The full variable domain, completed using reference TRBV7-2 and TRBJ2-7, is GAGVSQSPSNKVTEKGKDVELRCDPISGHTALYWYRQSLGQGLEFLIYFQGNSAPDKSGLPSDRFSAERTGGSVSTLTIQRTQQEDSAVYLCASSAGLASYEQYFGPGTRLTVT.

The chain recombines TRBV7-2 with TRBJ2-3; TCRdb names TRBD1, which stays unverified in the absence of DNA. Per germline, CDR1 SGHTA and CDR2 FQGNSA. The CDR3 has 15 residues. CDR3 region: CASSSIGISTDTQYF.

The CDR3 spells CASSLEGQGALDGYTF. The chain couples TRBV5-1 to TRBJ1-2; TCRdb's D gene call, TRBD1, goes unchecked for lack of DNA. Germline assignment: CDR1 SGHRS and CDR2 YFSETQ. This CDR3 region has 16 residues.

The CDR3 protein is CSVGWSNTGELFF. V and J are TRBV29-1 and TRBJ2-2. In germline, CDR1 is SQVTM, CDR2 ANQGSEA. The CDR3 runs 13 residues.

The chain couples TRBV4-2 to TRBJ2-2; TCRdb calls TRBD1, which cannot be checked without DNA. The germline V gene encodes CDR1 LGHNA and CDR2 YNFKEQ. The CDR3 loop spans 16 amino acids. CDR3 amino acids: CASSLEEGGYTGELFF.

The V gene is TRBV12-3 or TRBV12-4, the J gene TRBJ1-2; the D call from TCRdb, TRBD1, cannot be confirmed without DNA. CDR3 length equals 17 residues. This CDR3 is CASTHYGPGVVNYGYTF.

V usage is TRBV20-1 and J usage is TRBJ2-1; the TCRdb call, TRBD1, lacks DNA for checking. The CDR3 has 15 residues. Germline CDR1 reads DFQATT; CDR2 reads SNEGSKA (reference sequence). The CDR3 protein is CSARDRGFSGNEQFF.

This chain connects TRBV6-5 to TRBJ1-2; TCRdb selects TRBD1, and the lack of DNA leaves this call unchecked. Per the germline V gene, CDR1 is MNHEY and CDR2 is SVGAGI. The CDR3 runs 13 residues. The CDR3 is CASSYGGWGGYTF.

The V gene is TRBV7-8, the J gene TRBJ2-6; no DNA is available, so the TRBD1 call from TCRdb remains unchecked. The CDR3 extends over 18 amino acids. Germline CDR1 is SGHVS and CDR2 is FQNEAQ. This chain's CDR3 is CASSSIGQGYAGANVLTF.

J is TRBJ2-1 and V is TRBV12-3 or TRBV12-4. CDR3 length equals 14 residues. The CDR3 here is CASSLNLKMSEQFF.

The chain links TRBV2 to TRBJ2-1; the D call from TCRdb, TRBD2, cannot be confirmed without DNA. The CDR3 runs 17 residues. Germline V gene data show CDR1 as SNHLY and CDR2 as FYNNEI. The CDR3 here is CASSEVASGTLYNEQFF.

V is TRBV20-1 and J is TRBJ2-3; TCRdb lists TRBD1, though no DNA is available to test this call. From germline, CDR1 is DFQATT and CDR2 SNEGSKA (reference sequence). The CDR3 runs to 16 residues. CDR3: CSARPLGYRSTDTQYF.

V gene TRBV20-1 combines with J gene TRBJ2-1; TCRdb's assignment of TRBD2 cannot be checked, as there is no DNA. Germline CDR1 is DFQATT and CDR2 is SNEGSKA (reference sequence). CDR3 length equals 14 residues. This CDR3 reads CSARGRERYNEQFF.

The rearrangement uses TRBV12-3 or TRBV12-4 and TRBJ2-5; TCRdb picks TRBD1, but there is no DNA to check that call. The CDR3 has 15 residues. CDR3 in amino acids: CASSFGTGEPETQYF.

V is TRBV29-1 and J is TRBJ2-2; there is no DNA to check the TCRdb D call of TRBD1. Germline V gene data show CDR1 as SQVTM and CDR2 as ANQGSEA. CDR3 length: 14 residues. The CDR3 region is CSVVGSASTGELFF.

The rearrangement uses TRBV29-1 and TRBJ1-2; TCRdb calls TRBD1, which cannot be checked without DNA. The CDR3 runs 14 residues. CDR1 and CDR2 (germline): SQVTM, ANQGSEA. CDR3 loop: CSVAETGGLYGYTF. Full variable domain (missing parts from reference TRBV29-1 and TRBJ1-2): SAVISQKPSRDICQRGTSLTIQCQVDSQVTMMFWYRQQPGQSLTLIATANQGSEATYESGFVIDKFPISRPNLTFSTLTVSNMSPEDSSIYLCSVAETGGLYGYTFGSGTRLTVV.

This sequence joins TRBV4-3 and TRBJ2-7; lacking DNA, the TRBD1 call made by TCRdb goes unchecked. The germline CDR1 and CDR2 sequences are LGHNA and YSLEER. The CDR3 spans 14 residues. The CDR3 protein is CASSSFGGSYEQYF.

The chain employs TRBV2 and TRBJ1-1; TCRdb reports TRBD1, a call that lacks DNA to check it against. The CDR3 contains 12 residues. The germline gives CDR1 SNHLY, CDR2 FYNNEI. This CDR3 reads CASSNRVTEAFF.

The rearrangement links TRBV24-1 to TRBJ2-3. Germline V gene data show CDR1 as KGHDR and CDR2 as SFDVKD. The CDR3 is 15 residues long. The CDR3 here is CATSDLRTRTDTQYF.

This chain joins TRBV20-1 and TRBJ2-1; TCRdb's assignment of TRBD2 cannot be checked, as there is no DNA. Germline CDR1 reads DFQATT; CDR2 reads SNEGSKA (reference sequence). The CDR3 covers 17 residues. Here the CDR3 reads CSAPGLAGGNTYNEQFF.